This TCR beta chain appears in the sequencing data of a study of shared clonotypes between healthy human individuals. Study outcomes and limitations: An anticipated effect of sequencing depth on clonotype sharing among donors was recognized.

Sequencing was performed with immunoSEQ multiplex PCR; in TCRdb, only in-frame clones are kept and a portion is missing. The table lists 2 million to 2.5 million clones, approximately 93% of them singletons. V lost 2 bases to trimming and J lost 1 base; unmatched junction nucleotides: 3. Germline CDR1 is MNHEY and CDR2 is SMNVEV (reference sequence). This CDR3 comprises 15 residues. Points on this clone: Its target is unknown.

Sequencing input: naive CD4+ T cells from PBMCs. Subset defined: CD45RA+ positively selected. This chain connects TRBV27 to TRBJ2-7; the match to TRBD1 covers 9 bases. The receptor was isolated from a man aged 18 to 29 in good health. Some clones in this sample may be carry-over from other donors' samples. Here the CDR3 reads CASSLRGQGSYEQYF. Here the CDR3 DNA reads TGTGCCAGCAGTTTAAGGGGACAGGGATCCTACGAGCAGTACTTC.